This TCR beta chain originates from a study of breast tumors, draining lymph nodes, adjacent tissues. Regarding the study as a whole: Most tumor T cells seemingly derive from lymph node, then expand in tumor. Compared with basal-like, luminal-like tumors shared significantly more repertoire with nontumor tissue. Tumor repertoires ranked between lymph nodes and nontumor tissue in diversity, with V and J gene preferences. Data only fit, rather than demonstrated, lymph node origin of most tumor T cells.

The germline V and J ends were trimmed by 7 bases and 5 bases, with 20 bases remaining between them. Germline V gene lookup returns CDR1 MNHEY and CDR2 SMNVEV (reference sequence). CDR3 size: 15 residues. Axillary draining lymph nodes of breast cancer patients supplied the node samples. MiXCR, run by TCRdb on the multiplex PCR reads, gives a single entry per CDR3 protein. The sample includes about 180,000 distinct CDR3 sequences, approximately 30% of them seen just once. Points on this clonotype: No antigen is known for it.

The rearrangement links TRBV27 to TRBJ2-5; maybe TRBD2 (6 bases). The origin of this receptor is a female donor with breast cancer. Some clones in this sample may be carry-over from other donors' samples. Sequenced material: axillary lymph node tissue. CDR3 nucleotides: TGTGCCAGCAAGGGAACTAGCTTTCATAGTGAGACCCAGTACTTC. Translating it yields CASKGTSFHSETQYF.